The entry below describes one T cell receptor (beta chain). This sample is part of a study of blood T cell repertoires in COVID-19. The germline V gene has CDR1 MGHRA and CDR2 YSYEKL. The V end was cut by 5 bases, the J end by 5 bases, with 28 bases between. The CDR3 totals 18 residues. Profiled with immunoSEQ multiplex PCR; TCRdb holds only in-frame clones, not every one. The sample contains 300,000 to 350,000 clones, around 87% of which appear only once. Categorization into cohorts depended on clinical history that participants reported. J is TRBJ2-7 and V is TRBV4-1, with D tentatively TRBD2 (7 bases). The sequence came from a woman aged 18-29 years with acute COVID-19. Sequenced material: PBMCs or T cells enriched from blood (not recorded which). Here the CDR3 reads CASSTEMGAGRRRHEQYF. CDR3 in DNA: TGCGCCAGCAGCACAGAAATGGGGGCCGGGAGGAGAAGGCACGAGCAGTACTTC.